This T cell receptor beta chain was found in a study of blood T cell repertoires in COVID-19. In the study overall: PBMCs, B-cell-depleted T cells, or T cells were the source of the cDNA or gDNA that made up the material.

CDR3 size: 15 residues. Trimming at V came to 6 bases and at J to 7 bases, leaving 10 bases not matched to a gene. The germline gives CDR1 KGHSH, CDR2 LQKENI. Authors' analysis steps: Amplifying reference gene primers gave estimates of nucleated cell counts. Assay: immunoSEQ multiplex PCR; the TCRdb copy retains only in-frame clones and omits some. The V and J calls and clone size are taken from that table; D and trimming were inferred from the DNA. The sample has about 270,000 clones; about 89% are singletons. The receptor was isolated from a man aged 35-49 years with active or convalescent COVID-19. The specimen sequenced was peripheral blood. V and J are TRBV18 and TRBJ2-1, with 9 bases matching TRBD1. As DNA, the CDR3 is TGTGCCAGCTCCCCGCGGGACAGGGTCATAAATGAGCAGTTCTTC. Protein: CASSPRDRVINEQFF.